This T cell receptor beta chain was observed in a study of T cell responses to AZD1222 COVID-19 vaccine. Study observations and caveats: There were mostly white British donors and more females than males, and clonal diversity was possibly underestimated.

Germline loops: CDR1 LGHDT, CDR2 YNNKEL (reference sequence). With V trimmed by 4 bases and J by 7 bases, 9 bases remained unmatched. The CDR3 sequence is 15 residues long. The protocol was immunoSEQ multiplex PCR, while the TCRdb copy is restricted to in-frame clones and leaves out a portion. The repertoire has 70,000 to 85,000 clones, around four fifths of them found once; the top ten carry 1.3%. Notes on this clone: Its antigen is currently unknown.

The material was peripheral blood, obtained 28 days after the second AZD1222 dose. The rearrangement links TRBV3-1 (or the pseudogene TRBV3-2) to TRBJ2-7; 11 bases fit TRBD2. The sequence was collected from an adult who received the AZD1222 COVID-19 vaccine. The DNA for the CDR3 is TGTGCCAGCAGCCCAACCCGGACTAGCGGGCGGGAGCAGTACTTC. As protein: CASSPTRTSGREQYF.